These T cell receptor beta chains were read from a single sample in a study of blood T cell repertoires in COVID-19. The protocol was immunoSEQ multiplex PCR, while the TCRdb copy is restricted to in-frame clones and leaves out a portion. The data hold 250,000 or so clones, with 88% observed a single time. The sequenced sample was peripheral blood. These receptors were obtained from a man older than 75 with acute or convalescent COVID-19. CDR3s include the opening cysteine and the closing phenylalanine or tryptophan. Fields, in order: V gene, CDR3 length, clone size, D gene, J gene, CDR3 DNA, CDR3 protein. A D gene is named only where the DNA matches it firmly. Clone sizes are given selectively: once, few, many, or a class where the clone is expanded.

>TRBV29-1|14|-|-|TRBJ2-3
TGCAGCAACGTAGGAGGACCTAGCACAGATACGCAGTATTTT
CSNVGGPSTDTQYF
>TRBV12-3/TRBV12-4|12|-|-|TRBJ1-6
TGTGCCAGCAGTTTTCTCAATTCACCCCTCCACTTT
CASSFLNSPLHF
>TRBV6-5|14|-|-|TRBJ1-2
TGTGCCAGCAGTTACACCGGGACTAGTGCTGGCTACACCTTC
CASSYTGTSAGYTF
>TRBV28|17|once|TRBD2|TRBJ2-2
TGTGCCAGCAGTTTACCAGACCAGGGAGGGGACACCGGGGAGCTGTTTTTT
CASSLPDQGGDTGELFF
>TRBV5-5|12|-|-|TRBJ1-4
TGTGCCAGCAGCTCCCGGGGGGAAAAACTGTTTTTT
CASSSRGEKLFF
>TRBV4-1|15|-|TRBD1|TRBJ1-1
TGCGCCAGCAGCCGTTCCGGGACAGGGATTCTCGGGGCTTTCTTT
CASSRSGTGILGAFF
>TRBV5-1|14|-|-|TRBJ2-5
TGCGCCAGCAGCGGCCTGGGCCTTGGGGAGACCCAGTACTTC
CASSGLGLGETQYF
>TRBV5-1|14|-|TRBD1|TRBJ1-4
TGCGCCAGCAGCTCGGGACAGGATAATGAAAAACTGTTTTTT
CASSSGQDNEKLFF
>TRBV29-1|15|-|TRBD1|TRBJ2-5
TGCAGCGTTGAAAAGGGACAGACATCCCACGAGACCCAGTACTTC
CSVEKGQTSHETQYF
>TRBV29-1|14|-|-|TRBJ1-1
TGCAGCGTTGTTCTGCCCCGATTCACTACTGAAGCTTTCTTT
CSVVLPRFTTEAFF
>TRBV18|15|-|TRBD2|TRBJ2-1
TGTGCCAGCTTATCAGGGAGGGCAATTCGTAATGAGCAGTTCTTC
CASLSGRAIRNEQFF
>TRBV7-3|20|-|TRBD1|TRBJ2-6
TGTGCCAGCAGCTCCGGACCACAGGGGGCGGACCACTCTGGGGCCAACGTCCTGACTTTC
CASSSGPQGADHSGANVLTF
>TRBV5-1|13|-|-|TRBJ2-5
TGCGCCAGCAGCCTACAGGGTGGAGAGACCCAGTACTTC
CASSLQGGETQYF
>TRBV18|14|-|TRBD1|TRBJ1-2
TGTGCCAGCTCACCTTCTACAGGGGAGGATGGCTACACCTTC
CASSPSTGEDGYTF
>TRBV5-1|19|-|TRBD2|TRBJ2-5
TGCGCCAGCAGCTTGGAGAGCGGACTAGCGGGAGGGGGGGTAGAGACCCAGTACTTC
CASSLESGLAGGGVETQYF
>TRBV6-5|12|-|-|TRBJ1-1
TGTGCCAGCACCTCCGGATACGGGGTAGCTTTCTTT
CASTSGYGVAFF
>TRBV6-5|14|-|-|TRBJ1-5
TGTGCCAGCTCCCTTCGGGGTAGCAATCAGCCCCAGCATTTT
CASSLRGSNQPQHF
>TRBV20-1|15|-|-|TRBJ1-4
TGCAGTGCTAGTCCTAGGACTTCCGGGACAGAAAAACTGTTTTTT
CSASPRTSGTEKLFF
>TRBV28|15|-|TRBD1|TRBJ1-2
TGTGCCAGCAGACCAACAGGGGCCTCCTCCTATGGCTACACCTTC
CASRPTGASSYGYTF
>TRBV5-1|15|few|-|TRBJ2-5
TGCGCCAGCAGACCCCAGGGACTGGGGGAAGAGACCCAGTACTTC
CASRPQGLGEETQYF
>TRBV9|17|-|-|TRBJ1-4
TGTGCCAGCAGCTTATCCGGGAGGGCGGCAACTAATGAAAAACTGTTTTTT
CASSLSGRAATNEKLFF
>TRBV7-2|16|-|TRBD1|TRBJ2-1
TGTGCCAGCAGCCTCACCGGGACAGGGGCGATGGATGAGCAGTTCTTC
CASSLTGTGAMDEQFF
>TRBV15|14|-|-|TRBJ1-1
TGTGCCACCAGCACCGGGGGGAACGGGAAAGAAGCTTTCTTT
CATSTGGNGKEAFF
>TRBV11-2|14|-|TRBD1|TRBJ2-5
TGTGCCAGCAGCGTGACAGGGGCCCAAGAGACCCAGTACTTC
CASSVTGAQETQYF
>TRBV12-5|22|-|TRBD2|TRBJ2-2
TGTGCTAGTGGTTTGGCCTCAGCCTACCCAACCCTAGCGGGGGGCGGAACCGGGGAGCTGTTTTTT
CASGLASAYPTLAGGGTGELFF
>TRBV2|17|-|-|TRBJ1-6
TGTGCCAGCAGGTCTCTAGGGGTGAGCTCCTATAATTCACCCCTCCACTTT
CASRSLGVSSYNSPLHF
>TRBV7-9|11|-|-|TRBJ1-2
TGTGCCAGTACGGGGGCATATGGCTACACCTTC
CASTGAYGYTF
>TRBV29-1|14|-|-|TRBJ2-7
TGCAGCGTTGAATTCTTGGGCAGGGGCTACGAGCAGTACTTC
CSVEFLGRGYEQYF
>TRBV5-1|15|-|TRBD1|TRBJ2-5
TGCGCCAGCAGCTTGGCCGGGACAGGGGGAGAGACCCAGTACTTC
CASSLAGTGGETQYF
>TRBV4-2|16|-|TRBD2|TRBJ2-2
TGTGCCAGCAGCCCAGGACTAGCGGGAGCCGCCGGGGAGCTGTTTTTT
CASSPGLAGAAGELFF
>TRBV11-2|14|-|-|TRBJ1-1
TGTGCCAGCAGCGCAACGGCAGGGGCCACTGAAGCTTTCTTT
CASSATAGATEAFF
>TRBV7-2|16|-|-|TRBJ2-2
TGTGCCAGCAGCTTAGAGGGCCGGCTAGCTTCCGGGGAGCTGTTTTTT
CASSLEGRLASGELFF
>TRBV7-2|14|-|TRBD1|TRBJ2-3
TGTGCCAGCAGCAATAGACAGGGGGCAGATACGCAGTATTTT
CASSNRQGADTQYF
>TRBV7-3|14|-|TRBD1|TRBJ2-1
TGTGCCAGCAGCCCGGGACAGCCCCTCAATGAGCAGTTCTTC
CASSPGQPLNEQFF
>TRBV14|15|few|-|TRBJ1-1
TGTGCCAGCAGCCACGACAGATTGATGAACACTGAAGCTTTCTTT
CASSHDRLMNTEAFF
>TRBV11-3|13|-|-|TRBJ2-1
TGTGCCAGCAGCTTAGACAGTTACAATGAGCAGTTCTTC
CASSLDSYNEQFF
>TRBV29-1|16|-|TRBD1|TRBJ2-7
TGCAGCGTTGAAGATCCGAACAGGGGAACCTCCTACGAGCAGTACTTC
CSVEDPNRGTSYEQYF
>TRBV29-1|16|-|TRBD2|TRBJ2-2
TGCAGCGTTCGGACTAGCGGTGGAGGGGACACCGGGGAGCTGTTTTTT
CSVRTSGGGDTGELFF
>TRBV5-8|17|-|TRBD1|TRBJ2-3
TGTGCCAGCAGCCGAAGTGACAGGGGGCCGCGGACAGATACGCAGTATTTT
CASSRSDRGPRTDTQYF
>TRBV11-3|15|-|-|TRBJ2-1
TGTGCCAGCAGCTTAGAGGGGGGAAGGTACAATGAGCAGTTCTTC
CASSLEGGRYNEQFF
>TRBV29-1|12|-|TRBD1|TRBJ2-2
TGCAGCGCGGACAGGGTTAACGGGGAGCTGTTTTTT
CSADRVNGELFF
>TRBV6-1|14|few|TRBD1|TRBJ1-1
TGTGCCAGCAGTGAACGAGGGGGCGGCACTGAAGCTTTCTTT
CASSERGGGTEAFF
>TRBV28|14|-|-|TRBJ2-7
TGTGCCAGCAGTTTATTACAGGACACCTACGAGCAGTACTTC
CASSLLQDTYEQYF
>TRBV6-6|13|-|-|TRBJ2-5
TGTGCCAGCAGTTACCGGAAGGGGGAGACCCAGTACTTC
CASSYRKGETQYF
>TRBV11-3|14|-|-|TRBJ2-1
TGTGCCAGCAGTTCCTCTAGAACAGGGACCACGAAGTTCTTC
CASSSSRTGTTKFF
>TRBV6-5|14|-|-|TRBJ2-7
TGTGCCAGCAGTTACTCCCAGGGTACCTACGAGCAGTACTTC
CASSYSQGTYEQYF
>TRBV12-3/TRBV12-4|13|-|TRBD1|TRBJ1-1
TGTGCCAGCAGTTTTCAGGGGGTAGCTGAAGCTTTCTTT
CASSFQGVAEAFF